The 5 T cell receptor beta chains below were found in one sample sequenced in a study of cytomegalovirus exposure and HLA in healthy donors. It was with 60 Vbeta and 13 Jbeta primers that the PCR ran. Here immunoSEQ multiplex PCR was the method, and the copy in TCRdb shows in-frame clones only, minus some. Here the sample spans 150,000 or so clones, about 68% being singletons. Sequencing used PBMCs. Receptors were obtained from a female donor in good health and CMV-seronegative.

The chain is built from TRBV4-2 and TRBJ1-6; a possible D gene is TRBD1 (5 bases). Germline CDR1 reads LGHNA; CDR2 reads YNFKEQ. V was pared by 0 bases and J by 6 bases, with 27 bases between. The CDR3 is 21 residues long. In DNA form, the CDR3 reads TGTGCCAGCAGCCAAGATGGAAGGATTCGGATGTTTAACAGGACTAATTCACCCCTCCACTTT. Its translation: CASSQDGRIRMFNRTNSPLHF.

CDR3 sequence (DNA): TGTGCCAGCAGCTTTGCCGGACAGGTCCCAGATACGCAGTATTTT. Amino acids: CASSFAGQVPDTQYF. This chain connects TRBV5-5 to TRBJ2-3; 7 bases match TRBD1. The germline gives CDR1 SGHKS, CDR2 YYEKEE (reference sequence). The length of the CDR3 is 15 residues. Germline trimming cut 2 bases from V and 4 bases from J; bases unmatched to any gene: 7.

The chain joins TRBV6-5 to TRBJ1-2, with unresolved D. CDR1 is MNHEY, CDR2 SVGAGI, per germline. V lost 0 bases and J 4 bases, leaving 12 bases between the germline ends. The CDR3 covers 15 residues. CDR3 sequence (DNA): TGTGCCAGCAGTTACTCCAGGTTGGGAGGCTATGGCTACACCTTC. Protein sequence: CASSYSRLGGYGYTF.

The chain combines TRBV27 with TRBJ1-2, with 8 bases fitting TRBD1. Germline V gene lookup returns CDR1 MNHEY and CDR2 SMNVEV (reference sequence). The CDR3 consists of 14 residues. V lost 5 bases, J lost 8 bases, and 10 bases stayed unmatched. The CDR3 reads CASSPDRAAEGYTF. The CDR3 nucleotides read TGTGCCAGCAGTCCGGACAGGGCGGCGGAAGGCTACACCTTC.

V gene TRBV6-5 combines with J gene TRBJ1-6; maybe TRBD1 (6 bases). CDR3 length: 15 residues. Trimming cost V 0 bases and J 9 bases, with 12 bases left between them. Germline V gives CDR1 MNHEY, CDR2 SVGAGI. CDR3 bases: TGTGCCAGCAGTTACTCGACAGGACTGGGTTCACCCCTCCACTTT. Translating it yields CASSYSTGLGSPLHF.